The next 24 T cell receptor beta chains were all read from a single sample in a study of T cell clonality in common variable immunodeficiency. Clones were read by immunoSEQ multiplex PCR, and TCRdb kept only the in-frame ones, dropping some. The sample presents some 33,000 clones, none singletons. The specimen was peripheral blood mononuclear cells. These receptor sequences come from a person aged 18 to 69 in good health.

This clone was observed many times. This chain's CDR3 is CASSRYQSTDTQYF. The part of the CDR3 DNA that was read is TGTGCCAGTAGTAGATATCAGAGCACAGATACG. This sequence joins TRBV19 and TRBJ2-3; no definite D call. Read data end 3 residues before the CDR3 end; the end is taken from the germline J gene. Trimming shortened V by 4 bases and J by 0 bases, and 8 bases separated the two germline ends. CDR1 is LNHDA, CDR2 SQIVND, per germline (reference sequence). This CDR3 comprises 14 residues.

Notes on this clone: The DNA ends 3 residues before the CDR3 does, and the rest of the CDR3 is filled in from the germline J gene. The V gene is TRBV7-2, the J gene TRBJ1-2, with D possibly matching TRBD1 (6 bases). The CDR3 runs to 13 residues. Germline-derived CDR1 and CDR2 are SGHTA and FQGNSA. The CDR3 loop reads CASTRERTDTYTF. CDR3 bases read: TGTGCCAGCACCCGGGAGCGGACAGATACC.

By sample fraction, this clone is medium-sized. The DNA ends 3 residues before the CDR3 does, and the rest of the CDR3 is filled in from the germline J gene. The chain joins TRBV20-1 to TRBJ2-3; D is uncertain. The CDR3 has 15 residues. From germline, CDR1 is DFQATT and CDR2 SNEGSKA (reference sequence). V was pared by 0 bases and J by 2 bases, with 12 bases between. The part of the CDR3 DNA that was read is TGCAGTGCTAGAGATGGGCTTACGCCCACAGATACG. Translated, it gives CSARDGLTPTDT. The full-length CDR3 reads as CSARDGLTPTDTQYF.

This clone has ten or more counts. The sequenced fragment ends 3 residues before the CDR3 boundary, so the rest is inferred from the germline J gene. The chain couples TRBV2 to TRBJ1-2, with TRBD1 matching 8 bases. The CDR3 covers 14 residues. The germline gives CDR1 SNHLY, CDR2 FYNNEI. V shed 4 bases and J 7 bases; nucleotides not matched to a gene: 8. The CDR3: CASSGDRGDGGYTF. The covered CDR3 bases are TGTGCCAGCAGTGGAGACAGGGGAGATGGTGGC.

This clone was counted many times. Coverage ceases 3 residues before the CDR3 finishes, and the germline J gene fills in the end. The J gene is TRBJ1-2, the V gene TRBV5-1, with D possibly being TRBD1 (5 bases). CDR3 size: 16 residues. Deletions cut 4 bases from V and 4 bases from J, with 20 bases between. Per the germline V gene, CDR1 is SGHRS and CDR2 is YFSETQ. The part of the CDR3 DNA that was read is TGCGCCAGCAGCCTCGGGAGTGAAGGGGCGACCTATGGC. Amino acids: CASSLGSEGATYG. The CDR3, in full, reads CASSLGSEGATYGYTF.

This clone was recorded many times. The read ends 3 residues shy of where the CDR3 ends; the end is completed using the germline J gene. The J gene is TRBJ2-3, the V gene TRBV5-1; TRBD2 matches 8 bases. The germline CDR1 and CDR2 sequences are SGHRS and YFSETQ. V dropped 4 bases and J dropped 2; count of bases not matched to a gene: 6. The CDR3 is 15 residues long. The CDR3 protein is CASSGLAGTTDTQYF. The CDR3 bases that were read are TGCGCCAGCAGCGGCCTAGCGGGTACCACAGATACG.

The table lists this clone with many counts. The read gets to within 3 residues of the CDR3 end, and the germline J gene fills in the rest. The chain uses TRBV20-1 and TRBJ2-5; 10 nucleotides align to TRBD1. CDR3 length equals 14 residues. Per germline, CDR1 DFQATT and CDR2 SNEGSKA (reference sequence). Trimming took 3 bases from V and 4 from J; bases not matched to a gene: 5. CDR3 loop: CSARDDRGPETQYF. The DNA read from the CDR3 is TGCAGTGCTAGGGACGACAGGGGGCCAGAGACC.

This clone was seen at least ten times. The CDR3 protein is CAWSADTTRALEQYF. The DNA read from the CDR3 is TGTGCCTGGAGCGCCGACACGACGCGCGCCCTCGAG. The V gene is TRBV30, the J gene TRBJ2-7; D is ambiguous. The CDR3 extends 3 residues past the end of the read, so its final part is completed from the germline J gene. V shed 3 bases and J shed 6 bases, with 21 bases lying between them. Germline lookup yields CDR1 GTSNPN and CDR2 SVGIG (reference sequence). The CDR3 covers 15 residues.

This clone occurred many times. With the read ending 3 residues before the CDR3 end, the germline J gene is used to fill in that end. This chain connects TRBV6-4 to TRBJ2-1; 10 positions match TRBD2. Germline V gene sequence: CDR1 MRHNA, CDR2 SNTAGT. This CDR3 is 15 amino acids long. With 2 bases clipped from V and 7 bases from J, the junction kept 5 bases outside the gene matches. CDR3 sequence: CASSDMSGGANEQFF. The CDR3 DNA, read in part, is TGTGCCAGCAGTGACATGAGCGGGGGGGCAAATGAG.

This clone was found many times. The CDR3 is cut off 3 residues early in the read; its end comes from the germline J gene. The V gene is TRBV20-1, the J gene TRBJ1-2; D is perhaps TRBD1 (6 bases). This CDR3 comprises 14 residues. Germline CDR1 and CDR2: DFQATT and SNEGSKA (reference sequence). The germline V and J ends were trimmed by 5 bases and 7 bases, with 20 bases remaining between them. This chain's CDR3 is CSAPANSGAAGYTF. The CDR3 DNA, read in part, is TGCAGTGCTCCCGCAAATTCAGGGGCTGCTGGC.

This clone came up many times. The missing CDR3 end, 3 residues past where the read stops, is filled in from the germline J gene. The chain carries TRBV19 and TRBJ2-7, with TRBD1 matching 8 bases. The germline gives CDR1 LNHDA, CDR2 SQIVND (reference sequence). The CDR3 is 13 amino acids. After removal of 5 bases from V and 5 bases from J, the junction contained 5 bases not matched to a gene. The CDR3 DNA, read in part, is TGTGCCAGTAGTGCCCGGACAGGGAACGAG. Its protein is CASSARTGNE. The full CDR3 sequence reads CASSARTGNEQYF.

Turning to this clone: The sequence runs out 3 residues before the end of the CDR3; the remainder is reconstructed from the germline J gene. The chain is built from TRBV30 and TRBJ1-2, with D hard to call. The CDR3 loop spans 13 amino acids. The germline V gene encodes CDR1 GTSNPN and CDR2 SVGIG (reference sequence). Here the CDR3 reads CAWSVAEYNDYTF. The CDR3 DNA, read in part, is TGTGCCTGGAGTGTAGCGGAGTACAATGAC.

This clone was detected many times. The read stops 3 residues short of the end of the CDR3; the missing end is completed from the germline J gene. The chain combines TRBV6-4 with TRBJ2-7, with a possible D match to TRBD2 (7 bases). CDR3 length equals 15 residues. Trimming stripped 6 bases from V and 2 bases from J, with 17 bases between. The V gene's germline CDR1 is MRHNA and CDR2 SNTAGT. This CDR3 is CASRQQGGDTYEQYF. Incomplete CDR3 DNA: TGTGCCAGCAGGCAACAGGGAGGGGACACCTACGAG.

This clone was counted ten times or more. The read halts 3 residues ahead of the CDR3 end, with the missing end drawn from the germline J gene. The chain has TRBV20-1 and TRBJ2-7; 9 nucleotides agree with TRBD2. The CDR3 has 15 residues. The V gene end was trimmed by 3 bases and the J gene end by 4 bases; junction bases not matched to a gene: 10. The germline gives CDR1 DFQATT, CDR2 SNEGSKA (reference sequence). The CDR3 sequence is CSASILAGRWYEQYF. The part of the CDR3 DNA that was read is TGCAGTGCTAGCATACTAGCGGGTCGGTGGTACGAG.

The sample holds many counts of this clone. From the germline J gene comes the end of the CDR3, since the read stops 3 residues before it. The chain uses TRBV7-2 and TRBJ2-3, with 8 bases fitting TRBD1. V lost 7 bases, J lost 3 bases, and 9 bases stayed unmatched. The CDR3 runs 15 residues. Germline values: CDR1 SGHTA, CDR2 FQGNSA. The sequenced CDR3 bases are TGTGCCAGCATCGCGGACAGGGACGGGACAGATACG. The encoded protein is CASIADRDGTDT. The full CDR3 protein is CASIADRDGTDTQYF.

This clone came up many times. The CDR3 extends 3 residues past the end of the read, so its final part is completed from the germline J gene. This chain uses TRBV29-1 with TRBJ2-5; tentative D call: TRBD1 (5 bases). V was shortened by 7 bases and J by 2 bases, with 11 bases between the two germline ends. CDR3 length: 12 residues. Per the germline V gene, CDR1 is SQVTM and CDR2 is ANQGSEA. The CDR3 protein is CSGRRGQETQYF. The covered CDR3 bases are TGCAGCGGTCGTAGGGGACAAGAGACC.

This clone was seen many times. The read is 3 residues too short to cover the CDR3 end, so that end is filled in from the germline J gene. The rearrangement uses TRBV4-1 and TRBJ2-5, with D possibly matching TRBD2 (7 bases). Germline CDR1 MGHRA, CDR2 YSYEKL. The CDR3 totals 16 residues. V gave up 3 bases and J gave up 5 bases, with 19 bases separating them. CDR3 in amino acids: CASSQTFGGARETQYF. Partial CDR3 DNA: TGCGCCAGCAGCCAGACCTTTGGGGGGGCTAGGGAGACC.

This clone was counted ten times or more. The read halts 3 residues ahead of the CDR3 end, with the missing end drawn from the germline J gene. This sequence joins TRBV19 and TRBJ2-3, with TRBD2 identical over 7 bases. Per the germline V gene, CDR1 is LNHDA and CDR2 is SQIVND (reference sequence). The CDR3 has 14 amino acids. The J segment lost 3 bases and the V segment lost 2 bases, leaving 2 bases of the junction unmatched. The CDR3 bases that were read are TGTGCCAGTAGTATAAATAGCGGGACAGATACG. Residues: CASSINSGTDT. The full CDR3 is CASSINSGTDTQYF.

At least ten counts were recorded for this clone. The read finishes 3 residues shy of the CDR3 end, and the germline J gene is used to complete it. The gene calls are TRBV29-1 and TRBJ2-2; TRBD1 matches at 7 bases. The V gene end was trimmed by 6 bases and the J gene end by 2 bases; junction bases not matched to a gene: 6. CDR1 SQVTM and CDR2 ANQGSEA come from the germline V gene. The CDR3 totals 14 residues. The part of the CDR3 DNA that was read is TGCAGCGTCCTCCGGGACAGAAACACCGGGGAG. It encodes CSVLRDRNTGE. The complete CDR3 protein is CSVLRDRNTGELFF.

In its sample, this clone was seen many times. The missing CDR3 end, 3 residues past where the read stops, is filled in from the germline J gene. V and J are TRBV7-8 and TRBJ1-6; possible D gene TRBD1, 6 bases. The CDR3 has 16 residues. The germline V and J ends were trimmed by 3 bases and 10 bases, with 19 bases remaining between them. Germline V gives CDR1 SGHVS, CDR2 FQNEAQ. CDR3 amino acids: CASSLGEQGLGSPLHF. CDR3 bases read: TGTGCCAGCAGCTTGGGGGAACAGGGTTTGGGGTCACCC.

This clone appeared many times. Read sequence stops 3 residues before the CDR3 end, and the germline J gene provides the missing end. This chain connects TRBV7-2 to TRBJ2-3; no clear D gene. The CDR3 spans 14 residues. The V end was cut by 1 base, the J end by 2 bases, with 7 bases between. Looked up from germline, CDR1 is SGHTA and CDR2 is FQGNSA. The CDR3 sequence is CASSLDGNTDTQYF. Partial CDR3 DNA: TGTGCCAGCAGCTTAGACGGTAACACAGATACG.

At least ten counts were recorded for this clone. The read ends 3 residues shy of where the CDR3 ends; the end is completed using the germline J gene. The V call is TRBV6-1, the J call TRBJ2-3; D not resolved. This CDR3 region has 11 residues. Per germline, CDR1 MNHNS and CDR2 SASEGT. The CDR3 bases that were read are TGTGCCAGCAGTGAAGGGCAGGCG. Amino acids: CASSEGQA. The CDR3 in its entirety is CASSEGQAQYF.

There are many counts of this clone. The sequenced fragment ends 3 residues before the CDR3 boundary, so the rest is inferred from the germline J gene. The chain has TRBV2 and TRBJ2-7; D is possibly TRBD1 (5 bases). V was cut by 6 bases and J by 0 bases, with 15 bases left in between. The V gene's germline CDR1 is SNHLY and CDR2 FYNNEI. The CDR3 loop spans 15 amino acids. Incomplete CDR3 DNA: TGTGCCAGCAGACCCCAGGGAAGGAGCTCCTACGAG. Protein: CASRPQGRSSYE. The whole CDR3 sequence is CASRPQGRSSYEQYF.

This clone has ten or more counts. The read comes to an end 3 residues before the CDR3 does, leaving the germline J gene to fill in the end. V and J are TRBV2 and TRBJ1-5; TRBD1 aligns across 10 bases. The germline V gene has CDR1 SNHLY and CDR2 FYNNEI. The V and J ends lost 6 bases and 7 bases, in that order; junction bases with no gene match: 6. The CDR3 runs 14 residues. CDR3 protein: CASRDDRGQQPQHF. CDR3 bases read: TGTGCCAGCAGAGATGACAGGGGGCAACAGCCC.